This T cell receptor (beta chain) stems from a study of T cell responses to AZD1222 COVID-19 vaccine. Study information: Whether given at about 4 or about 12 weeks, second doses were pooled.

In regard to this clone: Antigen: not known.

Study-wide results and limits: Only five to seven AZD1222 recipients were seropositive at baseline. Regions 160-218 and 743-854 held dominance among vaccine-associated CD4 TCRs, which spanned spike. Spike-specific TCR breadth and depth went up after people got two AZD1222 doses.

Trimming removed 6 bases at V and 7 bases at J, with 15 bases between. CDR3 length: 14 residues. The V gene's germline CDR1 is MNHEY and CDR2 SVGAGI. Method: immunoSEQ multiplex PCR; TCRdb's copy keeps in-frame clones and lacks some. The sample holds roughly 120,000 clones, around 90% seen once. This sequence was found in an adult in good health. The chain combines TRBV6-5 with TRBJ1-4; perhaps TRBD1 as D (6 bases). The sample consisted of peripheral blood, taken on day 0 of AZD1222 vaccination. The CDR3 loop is CASRSTGPGEKLFF. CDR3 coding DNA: TGTGCCAGCAGATCAACAGGGCCAGGTGAAAAACTGTTTTTT.